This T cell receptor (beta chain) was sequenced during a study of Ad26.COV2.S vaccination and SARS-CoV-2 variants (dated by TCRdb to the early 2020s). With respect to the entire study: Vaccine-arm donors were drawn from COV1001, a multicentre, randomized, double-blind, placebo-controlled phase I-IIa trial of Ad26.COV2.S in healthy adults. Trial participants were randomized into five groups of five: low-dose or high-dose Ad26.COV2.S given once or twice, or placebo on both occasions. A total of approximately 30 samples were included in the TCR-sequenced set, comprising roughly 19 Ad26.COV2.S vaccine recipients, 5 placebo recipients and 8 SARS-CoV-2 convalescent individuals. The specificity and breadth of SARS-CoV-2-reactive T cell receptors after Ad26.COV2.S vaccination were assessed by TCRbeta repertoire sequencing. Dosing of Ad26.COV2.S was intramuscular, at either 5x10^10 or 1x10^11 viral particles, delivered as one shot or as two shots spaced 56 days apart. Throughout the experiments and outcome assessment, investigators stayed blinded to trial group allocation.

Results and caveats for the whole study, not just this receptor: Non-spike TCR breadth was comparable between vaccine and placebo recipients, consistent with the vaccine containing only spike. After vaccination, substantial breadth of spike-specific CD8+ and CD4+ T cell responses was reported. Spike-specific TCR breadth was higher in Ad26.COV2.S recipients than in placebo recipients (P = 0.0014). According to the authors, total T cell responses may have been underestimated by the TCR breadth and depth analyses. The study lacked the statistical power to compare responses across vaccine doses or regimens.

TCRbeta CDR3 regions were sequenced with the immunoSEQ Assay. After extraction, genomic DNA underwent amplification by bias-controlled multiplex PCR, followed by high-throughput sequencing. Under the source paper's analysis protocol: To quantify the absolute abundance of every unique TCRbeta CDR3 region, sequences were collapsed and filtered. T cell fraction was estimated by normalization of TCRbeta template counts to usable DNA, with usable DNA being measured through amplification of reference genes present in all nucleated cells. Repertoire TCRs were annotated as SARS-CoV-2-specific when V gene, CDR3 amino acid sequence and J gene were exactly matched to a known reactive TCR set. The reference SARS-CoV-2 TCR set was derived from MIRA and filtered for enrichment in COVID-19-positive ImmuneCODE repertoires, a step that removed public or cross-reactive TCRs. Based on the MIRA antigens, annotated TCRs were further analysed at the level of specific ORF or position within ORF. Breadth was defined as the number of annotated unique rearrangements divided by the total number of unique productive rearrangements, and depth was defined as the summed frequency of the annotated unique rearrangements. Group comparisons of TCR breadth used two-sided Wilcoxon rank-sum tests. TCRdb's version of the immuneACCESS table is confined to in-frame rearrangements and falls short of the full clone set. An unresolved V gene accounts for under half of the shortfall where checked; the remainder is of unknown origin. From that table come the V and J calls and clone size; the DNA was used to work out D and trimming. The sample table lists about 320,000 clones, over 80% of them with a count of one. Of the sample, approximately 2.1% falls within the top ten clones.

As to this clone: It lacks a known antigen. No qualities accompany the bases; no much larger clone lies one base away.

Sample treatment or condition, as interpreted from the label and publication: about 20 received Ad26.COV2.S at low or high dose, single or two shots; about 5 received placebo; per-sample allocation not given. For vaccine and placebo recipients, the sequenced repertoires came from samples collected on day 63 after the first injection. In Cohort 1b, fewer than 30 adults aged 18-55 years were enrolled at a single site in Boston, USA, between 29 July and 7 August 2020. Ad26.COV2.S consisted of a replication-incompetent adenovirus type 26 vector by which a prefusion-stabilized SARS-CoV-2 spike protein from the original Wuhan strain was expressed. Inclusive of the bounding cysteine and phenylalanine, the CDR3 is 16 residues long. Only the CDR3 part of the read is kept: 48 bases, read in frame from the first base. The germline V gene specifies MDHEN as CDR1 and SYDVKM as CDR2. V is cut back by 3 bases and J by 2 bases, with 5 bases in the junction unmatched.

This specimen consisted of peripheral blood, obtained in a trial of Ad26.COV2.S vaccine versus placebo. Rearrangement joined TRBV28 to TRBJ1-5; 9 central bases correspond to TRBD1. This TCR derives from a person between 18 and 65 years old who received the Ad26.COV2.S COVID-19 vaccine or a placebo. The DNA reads TGTGCCAGCAGTTTTTGGAGGACAGGGGGCAATCAGCCCCAGCATTTT. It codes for CASSFWRTGGNQPQHF.